These 13 T cell receptor beta chains were sequenced from one sample in a study of T cell responses to AZD1222 COVID-19 vaccine. Profiled with immunoSEQ multiplex PCR; TCRdb holds only in-frame clones, not every one. The sample includes around 130,000 clones, around 83% of them seen just once. Sequencing was performed on peripheral blood, taken 28 days after the second AZD1222 dose. These receptors originate from an adult who received the AZD1222 COVID-19 vaccine.

V is TRBV6-5 and J is TRBJ1-1; D call uncertain. The V gene's germline CDR1 is MNHEY and CDR2 SVGAGI. The length of the CDR3 is 14 residues. Between the trimmed V and J ends, which lost 6 bases and 1 base, there was a span of 12 bases. The CDR3 sequence is CASSLKPGNTEAFF. CDR3 nucleotide sequence: TGTGCCAGCAGCCTAAAACCGGGGAACACTGAAGCTTTCTTT.

J is TRBJ1-4 and V is TRBV15; TRBD1 is a possible D gene (6 bases). Trimming cost V 3 bases and J 5 bases, with 13 bases left between them. Germline V lookup: CDR1 LNHNV, CDR2 YYDKDF (reference sequence). The CDR3 consists of 15 residues. CDR3 sequence: CATSSTGTPNEKLFF. In DNA form, the CDR3 reads TGTGCCACCAGCAGTACCGGGACACCCAATGAAAAACTGTTTTTT.

This CDR3 is CASSFSRHTDEQFF. The CDR3 region has the DNA TGTGCCAGCAGTTTCTCAAGACATACGGATGAGCAGTTCTTC. This chain connects TRBV6-1 to TRBJ2-1, with unresolved D. This CDR3 contains 14 residues. From germline, CDR1 is MNHNS and CDR2 SASEGT. V lost 5 bases and J 8 bases, leaving 16 bases between the germline ends.

The chain carries TRBV27 and TRBJ1-1, with TRBD1 matching 8 bases. CDR1 is MNHEY, CDR2 SMNVEV, per germline (reference sequence). Losses at the gene ends were 5 bases for V and 2 bases for J; bases not matched to a gene: 4. CDR3 length equals 14 residues. In DNA, the CDR3 is TGTGCCAGCAGTCTGGGACAGGCCAACACTGAAGCTTTCTTT. Translating it yields CASSLGQANTEAFF.

This clone appeared a few times. This chain links TRBV15 with TRBJ1-1; tentative D call: TRBD1 (5 bases). Looked up from germline, CDR1 is LNHNV and CDR2 is YYDKDF (reference sequence). Trimming shortened V by 0 bases and J by 1 base, and 6 bases separated the two germline ends. CDR3 length: 14 amino acids. CDR3 in amino acids: CATSREQENTEAFF. The CDR3 DNA is TGTGCCACCAGCAGAGAACAGGAGAACACTGAAGCTTTCTTT.

In its sample, this clone was seen once. The chain is built from TRBV2 and TRBJ1-5; no clear D gene. Deletions cut 4 bases from V and 4 bases from J, with 14 bases between. This CDR3 has 15 residues. Germline assignment: CDR1 SNHLY and CDR2 FYNNEI. CDR3 nucleotide sequence: TGTGCCAGCAGTGGCCACACGCGGGCAAATCAGCCCCAGCATTTT. This gives the protein CASSGHTRANQPQHF.

The genes are TRBV27 and TRBJ2-7; D is uncertain. The CDR3 has 15 amino acids. Trimming pared 2 bases from V and 0 bases from J, leaving 11 bases between. Germline V lookup: CDR1 MNHEY, CDR2 SMNVEV (reference sequence). CDR3 in DNA: TGTGCCAGCAGTTTAGGCGTCTCTAGCTCCTACGAGCAGTACTTC. This translates into CASSLGVSSSYEQYF.

J is TRBJ2-1 and V is TRBV7-8, with a tentative D call TRBD2 (6 bases). Trimming left V 2 bases short and J 1 base short, with 12 bases between. This CDR3 contains 16 residues. Germline values: CDR1 SGHVS, CDR2 FQNEAQ. CDR3 residues: CASSLTGRGSYNEQFF. CDR3 sequence (DNA): TGTGCCAGCAGCTTAACTGGGCGGGGTTCCTACAATGAGCAGTTCTTC.

This clone was recorded once. This chain links TRBV27 with TRBJ1-6; a possible D gene is TRBD1 (5 bases). Per the germline V gene, CDR1 is MNHEY and CDR2 is SMNVEV (reference sequence). V dropped 6 bases and J dropped 10 bases, with 13 bases sitting between them. CDR3 length: 13 amino acids. CDR3 region: CASSTGERSPLHF. As DNA, the CDR3 is TGTGCCAGCAGCACAGGTGAGAGATCACCCCTCCACTTT.

In its sample, this clone was seen a few times. The chain is built from TRBV30 and TRBJ1-6; D gene uncertain. CDR1 is GTSNPN, CDR2 SVGIG, per germline (reference sequence). V gave up 0 bases and J gave up 8 bases, with 8 bases separating them. The CDR3 length is 13 residues. The CDR3: CAWSVHIDSPLHF. CDR3 nucleotides: TGTGCCTGGAGTGTACATATCGATTCACCCCTCCACTTT.

Remarks on this clone: A read error may account for a junction end that differs from germline. The chain links TRBV7-7 to TRBJ1-2; no clear D. This CDR3 spans 15 amino acids. Germline loops: CDR1 SSHAT, CDR2 FNYEAQ (reference sequence). The CDR3 DNA reads as TGTGCTAGCAGCTTAGCTGAACCTCGGAGCTATGGCTACACCTTC. As protein: CASSLAEPRSYGYTF.

The chain recombines TRBV6-4 with TRBJ1-2, with 9 bases matching TRBD1. J was trimmed by 8 bases and V by 6 bases; bases with no gene match: 7. CDR3 length equals 13 residues. Germline loops: CDR1 MRHNA, CDR2 SNTAGT. The CDR3 spells CASRSDRGGGYTF. The CDR3, as DNA: TGTGCCAGCAGGTCGGACAGGGGAGGAGGCTACACCTTC.

The chain carries TRBV4-3 and TRBJ2-3, with 7 bases aligning to TRBD1. The CDR3 sequence is 16 residues long. Germline CDR1 reads LGHNA; CDR2 reads YSLEER. J was trimmed by 3 bases and V by 0 bases; bases with no gene match: 6. Here the CDR3 reads CASSQDNRGATDTQYF. CDR3 bases: TGCGCCAGCAGCCAAGACAACAGGGGCGCAACAGATACGCAGTATTTT.